Listed here are 21 T cell receptor beta chains from one sample, sequenced in a study of glioma-infiltrating T cells (dated by TCRdb to about 2016). For sequencing, an Illumina MiSeq was employed. The iRepertoire nested amplicon-rescue multiplex PCR (arm-PCR) platform was used to amplify TCR alpha and beta CDR3 regions from RNA. TCRdb itself trimmed the public reads at Q25 with fastp, ran MiXCR and retained productive beta chains. Rows matching on CDR3 protein sequence are summarized as one entry with the most common DNA and genes. The sample table contains fewer than 200,000 distinct CDR3 sequences; only one count was recorded for more than 25% of them. Jointly, the top ten make up over 20% of the sample. Sequenced sample: glioma tissue, nonneoplastic brain tissue, or PBMCs (not recorded which). These receptors all come from a human donor with low-grade glioma or glioblastoma, undergoing nonglioma brain surgery, or in good health (not recorded which).

Points on this clonotype: Without the conserved terminal phenylalanine or tryptophan, this CDR3 likely stems from a read error. The chain carries TRBV20-1 and TRBJ2-7; maybe TRBD1 (5 bases). The V end was cut by 6 bases, the J end by 3 bases, with 15 bases between. This CDR3 is built from 13 residues. Germline V gene lookup returns CDR1 DFQATT and CDR2 SNEGSKA (reference sequence). The CDR3 sequence: CSAPKPGHYEQYL. For the CDR3, the DNA is TGCAGTGCCCCCAAGCCAGGACACTACGAGCAGTACCTC.

The V and J genes are TRBV7-9 and TRBJ2-7, with TRBD2 matching over 13 bases. Trimming removed 5 bases from V and 3 bases from J; junction bases left unmatched: 4. The germline V gene encodes CDR1 SEHNR and CDR2 FQNEAQ (reference sequence). The CDR3 contains 15 residues. Here the CDR3 DNA reads TGTGCCAGCAGCGGAGGGACTAGCGGGGTCTACGAGCAGTACTTC. As protein: CASSGGTSGVYEQYF.

This clonotype came up many times. The genes are TRBV20-1 and TRBJ2-5; TRBD2 agrees at 8 bases. V lost 0 bases and J lost 5; bases outside the gene matches: 8. Germline V lookup: CDR1 DFQATT, CDR2 SNEGSKA (reference sequence). The CDR3 is 15 residues long. CDR3 sequence: CSARDSGLAVETQYF. CDR3 nucleotides: TGCAGTGCTAGAGATAGCGGACTAGCTGTCGAGACCCAGTACTTC.

The table lists this clonotype with a count of one. The chain carries TRBV7-3 and TRBJ2-5; D is undetermined. The CDR3 is 13 amino acids. V was clipped by 5 bases and J by 3 bases, with 10 bases between them. The germline V gene has CDR1 SGHTA and CDR2 FQGTGA. The CDR3 bases are TGTGCCAGCAGCGTAAGCAGAGAAGAGACCCAGTACTTC. It translates to CASSVSREETQYF.

This clonotype was counted ten times or more. J is TRBJ2-7 and V is TRBV4-1, with no clear D. Germline loops: CDR1 MGHRA, CDR2 YSYEKL. V lost 4 bases to trimming and J lost 2 bases, with 9 bases between them. The CDR3 extends over 13 amino acids. Here the CDR3 reads CASSPWDTYEQYF. CDR3 coding DNA: TGCGCCAGCAGCCCGTGGGATACCTACGAGCAGTACTTC.

With regard to this clonotype: It may be a read error: a sequence one base away is much more abundant. The chain combines TRBV12-3 or TRBV12-4 with TRBJ1-1; D uncertain. Trimming stripped 2 bases from V and 1 base from J, with 8 bases between. The CDR3 runs to 14 residues. CDR3 loop: CASSLLGENTEAFF. CDR3 nucleotide sequence: TGTGCCAGCAGTTTATTAGGAGAGAACACTGAAGCTTTCTTT.

This clonotype was counted ten times or more. The chain combines TRBV7-2 with TRBJ2-4; D may be TRBD2 (6 bases). Germline V lookup: CDR1 SGHTA, CDR2 FQGNSA. Between the trimmed V and J ends, which lost 5 bases and 6 bases, there was a span of 11 bases. The CDR3 is 13 residues long. The chain's CDR3 is CASSGGPSNIQYF. In DNA form, the CDR3 reads TGTGCCAGCAGCGGAGGGCCCTCAAACATTCAGTACTTC.

This clonotype showed up many times. The chain has TRBV6-5 and TRBJ1-5, with 10 bases identical to TRBD1. Trimming took 1 base from V and 0 from J; bases not matched to a gene: 12. Germline-derived CDR1 and CDR2 are MNHEY and SVGAGI. The CDR3 covers 20 residues. The CDR3 coding sequence is TGTGCCAGCAGTTACTTAGGGACAGGGGTTTCCTTATATAGCAATCAGCCCCAGCATTTT. Protein product: CASSYLGTGVSLYSNQPQHF.

As concerns this clonotype: This could be a read error, since a much larger clone is one nucleotide away. The chain uses TRBV19 and TRBJ1-1; D may be TRBD1 (6 bases). CDR1 is LNHDA, CDR2 SQIVND, per germline (reference sequence). The CDR3 sequence is 14 residues long. CDR3 in amino acids: CATRGGPVNTKAFF. CDR3 in DNA: TGTGCCACTCGGGGGGGGCCGGTAAACACTAAAGCTTTCTTT.

Details on this clonotype: A clone one base away is much larger, so this may be a read error. This chain connects TRBV7-2 to TRBJ2-7; no clear D gene. Germline V gene data show CDR1 as SGHTA and CDR2 as FQGNSA. Deletions cut 4 bases from V and 0 bases from J, with 16 bases between. This CDR3 is built from 16 residues. CDR3: CASSSHGSISSYEQYF. CDR3 DNA: TGTGCCAGCAGCTCCCATGGGTCCATCAGCTCCTACGAGCAGTACTTC.

On this clonotype: Possible read error: a much larger clone is one base away. The V call is TRBV7-2, the J call TRBJ2-7, with 10 bases that match TRBD1. Trimming took 6 bases from V and 3 from J; bases not matched to a gene: 11. The CDR3 is 16 amino acids. The V gene's germline CDR1 is SGHTA and CDR2 FQGNSA. CDR3 sequence (DNA): TGTGCCAGCAGACCCCACCTCGGACAGGGGGACTACGAGCAGTACTTC. Translated, it gives CASRPHLGQGDYEQYF. Filled out from reference TRBV7-2 and TRBJ2-7, the complete variable domain reads GAGVSQSPSNKVTEKGKDVELRCDPISGHTALYWYRQSLGQGLEFLIYFQGNSAPDKSGLPSDRFSAERTGGSVSTLTIQRTQQEDSAVYLCASRPHLGQGDYEQYFGPGTRLTVT.

For this clonotype: One base away lies a much larger clone, so this may be a sequencing read error. The rearrangement joins TRBV7-6 to TRBJ2-5; no clear D. V was trimmed by 4 bases and J by 6 bases, leaving 6 bases between them. Germline CDR1 is SGHVS and CDR2 is FNYEAQ. The CDR3 is 11 amino acids. CDR3 bases: TGTGCCAGCAGCTCCACGCAGACCCAGTACTTC. Translation: CASSSTQTQYF.

The chain couples TRBV19 to TRBJ2-3, with TRBD2 matching over 8 bases. V shed 6 bases, J shed 0 bases, and the junction held 5 bases outside the gene matches. This CDR3 comprises 15 residues. Germline CDR1 and CDR2: LNHDA and SQIVND (reference sequence). The CDR3 loop reads CASSPSSGSTDTQYF. CDR3 nucleotide sequence: TGTGCCAGTAGCCCCTCTAGCGGGAGCACAGATACGCAGTATTTT.

This clonotype was detected many times. V is TRBV27 and J is TRBJ2-5, with 9 bases fitting TRBD1. With V trimmed by 5 bases and J by 5 bases, 12 bases remained unmatched. Germline loops: CDR1 MNHEY, CDR2 SMNVEV (reference sequence). This CDR3 region has 16 residues. The CDR3 is CASSPESQGAWETQYF. The CDR3 DNA reads as TGTGCCAGCAGTCCCGAATCACAGGGGGCTTGGGAGACCCAGTACTTC.

The chain joins TRBV6-1 to TRBJ1-1; the D gene is possibly TRBD1 (6 bases). V was cut by 6 bases and J by 4 bases, with 15 bases left in between. There are 14 residues in the CDR3. Germline values: CDR1 MNHNS, CDR2 SASEGT. The CDR3 reads CASRGGGQSTEAFF. The CDR3 nucleotides are TGTGCCAGCAGAGGGGGGGGCCAAAGCACTGAAGCTTTCTTT.

There are many counts of this clonotype. The V and J genes are TRBV6-2 or TRBV6-3 and TRBJ1-1; D not resolved. The V gene lost 4 bases and the J gene lost 8 bases, with 11 bases spanning the gap. Germline CDR1 and CDR2: MNHEY and SVGEGT. The CDR3 runs 12 residues. The CDR3 DNA sequence: TGTGCCAGCAGTTCAATGGAGCCAGAAGCTTTCTTT. As protein: CASSSMEPEAFF.

This clonotype appeared many times. The rearrangement joins TRBV7-9 to TRBJ1-3, with a weak D call TRBD1 (6 bases). V dropped 5 bases and J dropped 2 bases, with 13 bases sitting between them. Germline V gene data show CDR1 as SEHNR and CDR2 as FQNEAQ (reference sequence). This CDR3 contains 15 residues. The DNA for the CDR3 is TGTGCCAGCAGCCTTTACGGACAGACTGGAAACACCATATATTTT. Residues: CASSLYGQTGNTIYF.

This clonotype was seen ten or more times. The V and J genes are TRBV6-1 and TRBJ1-2; no clear D. This CDR3 is 14 amino acids long. The V end was cut by 7 bases, the J end by 8 bases, with 20 bases between. Germline lookup yields CDR1 MNHNS and CDR2 SASEGT. CDR3 DNA sequence: TGTGCCAGCACTCCTTCGAAAGGCGGTCTCGGCTACACCTTC. This translates into CASTPSKGGLGYTF.

This clonotype appeared many times. The chain combines TRBV7-8 with TRBJ2-3; 7 positions agree with TRBD2. V lost 1 base and J lost 5; bases outside the gene matches: 9. CDR3 length: 16 amino acids. The V gene's germline CDR1 is SGHVS and CDR2 FQNEAQ. The DNA of the CDR3 is TGTGCCAGCAGCTTAGGCCCAGCGGGATGGGGAGATACGCAGTATTTT. Translation: CASSLGPAGWGDTQYF.

Ten or more counts support this clonotype. The chain couples TRBV4-1 to TRBJ2-1; 7 bases line up with TRBD1. The CDR3 loop spans 15 amino acids. With V trimmed by 1 base and J by 5 bases, 5 bases remained unmatched. CDR1 MGHRA and CDR2 YSYEKL come from the germline V gene. The CDR3 is CASSQARGTDNEQFF. The CDR3 region has the DNA TGCGCCAGCAGCCAAGCGAGGGGGACAGACAATGAGCAGTTCTTC.

This chain links TRBV28 with TRBJ2-3; D unclear. Germline CDR1 is MDHEN and CDR2 is SYDVKM. V was pared by 10 bases and J by 4 bases, with 15 bases between. There are 13 residues in the CDR3. The DNA of the CDR3 is TGTGCCATCACCGCCCGAGAAGCAGATACGCAGTATTTT. Translation: CAITAREADTQYF.